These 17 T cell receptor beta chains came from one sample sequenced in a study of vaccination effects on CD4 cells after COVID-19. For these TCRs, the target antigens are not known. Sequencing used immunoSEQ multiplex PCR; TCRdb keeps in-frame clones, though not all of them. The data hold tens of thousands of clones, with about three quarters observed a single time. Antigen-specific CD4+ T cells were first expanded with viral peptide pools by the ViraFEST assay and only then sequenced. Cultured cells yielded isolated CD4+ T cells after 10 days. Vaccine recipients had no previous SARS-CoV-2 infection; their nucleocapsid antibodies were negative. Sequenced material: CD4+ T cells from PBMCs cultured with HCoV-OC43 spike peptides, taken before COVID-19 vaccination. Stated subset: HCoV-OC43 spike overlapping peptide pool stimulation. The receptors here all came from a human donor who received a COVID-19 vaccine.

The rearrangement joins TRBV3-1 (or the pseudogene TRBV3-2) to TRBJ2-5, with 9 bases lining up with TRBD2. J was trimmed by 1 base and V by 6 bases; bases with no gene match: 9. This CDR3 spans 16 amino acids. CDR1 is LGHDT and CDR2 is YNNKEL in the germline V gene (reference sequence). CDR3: CASSPGIAGAQETQYF. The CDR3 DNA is TGTGCCAGCAGTCCCGGGATAGCGGGGGCCCAAGAGACCCAGTACTTC.

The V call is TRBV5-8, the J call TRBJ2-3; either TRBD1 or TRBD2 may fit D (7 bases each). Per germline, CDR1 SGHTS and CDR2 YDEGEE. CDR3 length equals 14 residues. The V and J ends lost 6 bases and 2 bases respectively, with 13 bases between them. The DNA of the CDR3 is TGTGCCAGCAAAGCGGGACAGAACACAGATACGCAGTATTTT. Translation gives CASKAGQNTDTQYF.

In nucleotides, the CDR3 is TGTGCCAGTAGTACCTGGGCAACTAATGAAAAACTGTTTTTT. It is translated as CASSTWATNEKLFF. This chain links TRBV19 with TRBJ1-4; D is unresolved. Germline V gives CDR1 LNHDA, CDR2 SQIVND (reference sequence). This CDR3 has 14 amino acids. V was trimmed by 4 bases and J by 0 bases, leaving 6 bases between them.

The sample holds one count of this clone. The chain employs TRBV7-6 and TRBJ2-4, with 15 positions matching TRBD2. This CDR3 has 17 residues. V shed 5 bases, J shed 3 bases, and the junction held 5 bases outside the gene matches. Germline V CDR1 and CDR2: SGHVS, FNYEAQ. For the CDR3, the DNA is TGTGCCAGCAGCGCAGGACTAGCGGGGGGGCTCAAAAACATTCAGTACTTC. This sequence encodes CASSAGLAGGLKNIQYF.

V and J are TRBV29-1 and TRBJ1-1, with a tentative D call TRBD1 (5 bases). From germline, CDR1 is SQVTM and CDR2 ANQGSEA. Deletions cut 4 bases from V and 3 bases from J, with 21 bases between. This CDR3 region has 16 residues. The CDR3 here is CSVGGVLRGADTEAFF. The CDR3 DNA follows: TGCAGCGTTGGGGGGGTATTGAGAGGGGCGGACACTGAAGCTTTCTTT.

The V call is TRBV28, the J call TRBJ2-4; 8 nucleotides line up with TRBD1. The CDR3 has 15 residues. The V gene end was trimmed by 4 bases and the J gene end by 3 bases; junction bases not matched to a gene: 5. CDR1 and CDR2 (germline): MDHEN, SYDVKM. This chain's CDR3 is CASSWGQVGKNIQYF. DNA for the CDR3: TGTGCCAGCAGTTGGGGACAGGTCGGCAAAAACATTCAGTACTTC.

CDR3 DNA: TGCGCCAGCAGCTCGGGGGGTAGCACAGATACGCAGTATTTT. This codes for CASSSGGSTDTQYF. The V and J genes are TRBV5-1 and TRBJ2-3; TRBD2 agrees at 7 bases. Germline assignment: CDR1 SGHRS and CDR2 YFSETQ. V lost 3 bases to trimming and J lost 0 bases; unmatched junction nucleotides: 1. The CDR3 runs to 14 residues.

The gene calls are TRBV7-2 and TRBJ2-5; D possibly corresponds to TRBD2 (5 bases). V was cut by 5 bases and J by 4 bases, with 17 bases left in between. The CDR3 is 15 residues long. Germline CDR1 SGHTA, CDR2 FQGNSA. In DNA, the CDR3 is TGTGCCAGCAGCCCTGGGAGAGTCATACGAGAGACCCAGTACTTC. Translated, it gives CASSPGRVIRETQYF.

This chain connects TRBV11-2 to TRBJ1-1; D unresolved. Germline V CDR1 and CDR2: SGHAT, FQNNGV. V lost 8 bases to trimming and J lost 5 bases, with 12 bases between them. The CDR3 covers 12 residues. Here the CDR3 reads CASATRATEAFF. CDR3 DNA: TGTGCCAGCGCGACGAGGGCGACTGAAGCTTTCTTT.

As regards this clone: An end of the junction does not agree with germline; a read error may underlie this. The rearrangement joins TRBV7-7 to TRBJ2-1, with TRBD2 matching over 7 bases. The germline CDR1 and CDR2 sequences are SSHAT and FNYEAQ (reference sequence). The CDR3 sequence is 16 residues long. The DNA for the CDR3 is TGTGCTAGCAGCTTAGCGTTTACTAGCGCTTACAATGAGCAGTTCTTC. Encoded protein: CASSLAFTSAYNEQFF.

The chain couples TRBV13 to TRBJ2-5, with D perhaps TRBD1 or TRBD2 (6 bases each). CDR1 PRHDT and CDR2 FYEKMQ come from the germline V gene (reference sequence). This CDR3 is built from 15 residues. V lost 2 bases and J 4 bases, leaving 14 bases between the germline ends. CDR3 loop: CASSLRLTGAETQYF. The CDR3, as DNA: TGTGCCAGCAGCTTACGACTTACGGGGGCAGAGACCCAGTACTTC.

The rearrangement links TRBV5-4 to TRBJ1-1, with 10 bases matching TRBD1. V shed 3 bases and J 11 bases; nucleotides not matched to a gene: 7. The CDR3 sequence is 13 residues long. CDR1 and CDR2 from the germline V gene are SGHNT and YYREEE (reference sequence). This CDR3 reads CASSSSTGGAAFF. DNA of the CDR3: TGTGCCAGCAGCTCCTCGACAGGGGGCGCGGCTTTCTTT.

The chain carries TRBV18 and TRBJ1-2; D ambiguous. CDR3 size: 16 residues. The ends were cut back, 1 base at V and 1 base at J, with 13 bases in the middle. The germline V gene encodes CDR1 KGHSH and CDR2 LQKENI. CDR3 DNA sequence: TGTGCCAGCTCACCACGGCCCGGCGGACTTAACTATGGCTACACCTTC. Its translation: CASSPRPGGLNYGYTF.

CDR3 protein: CASSLPGTGLTNEQFF. CDR3 nucleotide sequence: TGTGCCAGTAGTCTCCCCGGGACAGGGCTAACCAATGAGCAGTTCTTC. The V call is TRBV19, the J call TRBJ2-1; TRBD1 aligns across 9 bases. CDR3 length equals 16 residues. The V gene's germline CDR1 is LNHDA and CDR2 SQIVND (reference sequence). The J segment lost 6 bases and the V segment lost 5 bases, leaving 11 bases of the junction unmatched.

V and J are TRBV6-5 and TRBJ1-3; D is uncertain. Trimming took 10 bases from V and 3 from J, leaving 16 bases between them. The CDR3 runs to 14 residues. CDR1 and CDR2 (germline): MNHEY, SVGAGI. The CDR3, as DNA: TGTGCCATTCAGGAGAGTCTACATGGAAACACCATATATTTT. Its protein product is CAIQESLHGNTIYF.

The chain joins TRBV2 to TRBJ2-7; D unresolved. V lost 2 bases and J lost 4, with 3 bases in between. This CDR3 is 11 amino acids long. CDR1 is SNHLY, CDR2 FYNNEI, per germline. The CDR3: CASSERYEQYF. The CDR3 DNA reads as TGTGCCAGCAGTGAAAGGTACGAGCAGTACTTC.

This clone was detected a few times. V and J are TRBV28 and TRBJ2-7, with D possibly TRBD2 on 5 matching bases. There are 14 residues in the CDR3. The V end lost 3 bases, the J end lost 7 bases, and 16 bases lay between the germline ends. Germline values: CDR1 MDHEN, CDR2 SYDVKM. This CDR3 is CASSFGGSGWEQYF. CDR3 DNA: TGTGCCAGCAGTTTTGGTGGGAGTGGGTGGGAGCAGTACTTC.